The clone carrying this TCR beta chain was seen only once. This CDR3 has 14 amino acids. This sample was included in a study of shared clonotypes between healthy human individuals. TCRdb keeps only in-frame clones here, not all; method: immunoSEQ multiplex PCR. This table has some 2 million clones, about 95% appearing once. Naive CD8 isolation took CD45RO-negative cells positively selected for CCR7 and excluded terminally differentiated effector memory CD45RA+ cells. This sequence originates from a man aged 18 to 29 in good health. Input material: naive CD8+ T cells sorted from blood. The chain employs TRBV21-1 and TRBJ1-5. TRBV21-1 is a known pseudogene. The CDR3 here is CASLKRAGNQPQHF. The CDR3 nucleotides read TGTGCCAGCCTAAAGAGGGCAGGGAATCAGCCCCAGCATTTT.